The 18 T cell receptor beta chains presented below share a single source sample, sequenced in a study of a mutant IDH1 vaccine in newly diagnosed glioma. Libraries were prepared by immunoSEQ multiplex PCR; TCRdb keeps only in-frame clonotypes and omits some of them. The table has tens of thousands of clones, 93% seen once. Time point denoted: baseline, week 1 (first vaccination visit). The treatment denotes: pre-vaccination baseline after standard-of-care therapy. Material: PBMCs, obtained from a glioma patient treated with radiotherapy, temozolomide or both. The receptors derive from a man in his forties with glioma.

V and J are TRBV13 and TRBJ2-3; D unresolved. From germline, CDR1 is PRHDT and CDR2 FYEKMQ (reference sequence). V lost 3 bases, J lost 6 bases, and 10 bases lay in between. This CDR3 comprises 13 residues. The CDR3 sequence: CASSFGRSDTQYF. Here the CDR3 DNA reads TGTGCCAGCAGCTTTGGTAGATCGGATACGCAGTATTTT.

This clone was recorded only once. The chain joins TRBV7-2 to TRBJ1-1; no reliable D call. The germline V gene encodes CDR1 SGHTA and CDR2 FQGNSA. V lost 5 bases, J lost 4 bases, and 20 bases lay in between. This CDR3 region has 16 residues. CDR3 protein: CASSPPSRIYGTEAFF. The CDR3 region has the DNA TGTGCCAGCAGCCCCCCCAGTCGGATTTACGGCACTGAAGCTTTCTTT.

The V and J genes are TRBV18 and TRBJ1-2, with unresolved D. The CDR3 covers 13 residues. Trimming took off 3 bases at V and 5 bases at J, with 10 bases between the two ends. In germline, CDR1 is KGHSH, CDR2 LQKENI. DNA for the CDR3: TGTGCCAGCTCACCTACAGAGGGATATGGCTACACCTTC. As protein: CASSPTEGYGYTF.

This chain connects TRBV5-1 to TRBJ2-1; no reliable D call. The CDR3 runs 14 residues. Trimming stripped 0 bases from V and 5 bases from J, with 9 bases between. Germline CDR1 reads SGHRS; CDR2 reads YFSETQ. The CDR3 sequence: CASSLVAGNNEQFF. The CDR3 DNA sequence: TGCGCCAGCAGCTTGGTTGCCGGTAACAATGAGCAGTTCTTC.

The chain couples TRBV15 to TRBJ1-5; 9 positions match TRBD1. V shed 3 bases and J 8 bases; nucleotides not matched to a gene: 11. The CDR3 length is 16 residues. From germline, CDR1 is LNHNV and CDR2 YYDKDF (reference sequence). The CDR3 region is CATSSAWGTGFKPQHF. CDR3 sequence (DNA): TGTGCCACCAGCAGTGCATGGGGGACAGGGTTCAAGCCCCAGCATTTT.

The chain links TRBV19 to TRBJ1-2; 9 nucleotides line up with TRBD1. There are 16 residues in the CDR3. The trim removed 4 bases at V and 7 bases at J, leaving 13 bases unmatched. Germline-derived CDR1 and CDR2 are LNHDA and SQIVND (reference sequence). The CDR3 is CASSSGTGGLGSGYTF. As DNA, the CDR3 is TGTGCCAGTAGTAGCGGAACAGGGGGCCTCGGAAGTGGCTACACCTTC. Full variable domain (outside the CDR3, taken from reference TRBV19 and TRBJ1-2): DGGITQSPKYLFRKEGQNVTLSCEQNLNHDAMYWYRQDPGQGLRLIYYSQIVNDFQKGDIAEGYSVSREKKESFPLTVTSAQKNPTAFYLCASSSGTGGLGSGYTFGSGTRLTVV.

CDR3 sequence (DNA): TGTGCCAGCAGCTTATCAGAAACCGAGCAGTACTTC. This encodes CASSLSETEQYF. J is TRBJ2-7 and V is TRBV11-1; D gene unclear. This CDR3 is 12 amino acids long. Trimming removed 2 bases from V and 6 bases from J, with 8 bases in between. Germline lookup yields CDR1 SGHAT and CDR2 FQDESV (reference sequence).

The chain carries TRBV9 and TRBJ2-4; the D is unclear. The V gene lost 0 bases and the J gene lost 0 bases, with 7 bases spanning the gap. CDR1 and CDR2 from the germline V gene are SGDLS and YYNGEE. The CDR3 runs 15 residues. Here the CDR3 reads CASSVDGIAKNIQYF. Written as DNA, the CDR3 is TGTGCCAGCAGCGTAGATGGGATAGCCAAAAACATTCAGTACTTC.

The V and J genes are TRBV27 and TRBJ2-7, with TRBD2 matching over 8 bases. The trim removed 5 bases at V and 3 bases at J, leaving 6 bases unmatched. The CDR3 runs to 14 residues. Germline CDR1 reads MNHEY; CDR2 reads SMNVEV (reference sequence). The CDR3 DNA reads TGTGCCAGCAGTACGACCGGGACTAGCTACGAGCAGTACTTC. Protein: CASSTTGTSYEQYF.

This chain joins TRBV4-2 and TRBJ2-5, with TRBD2 as a possible D gene (6 bases). The CDR3 is made up of 17 amino acids. The germline V and J ends were trimmed by 0 bases and 2 bases, with 16 bases remaining between them. Germline loops: CDR1 LGHNA, CDR2 YNFKEQ. The CDR3 protein is CASSQDYRTSNQETQYF. The CDR3 DNA reads TGTGCCAGCAGCCAAGATTATCGAACTAGCAATCAAGAGACCCAGTACTTC.

J is TRBJ2-1 and V is TRBV13; TRBD2 agrees at 7 bases. V dropped 7 bases and J dropped 7; count of bases not matched to a gene: 7. CDR1 and CDR2 (germline): PRHDT, FYEKMQ (reference sequence). The CDR3 runs to 13 residues. CDR3 in amino acids: CASNEGAGNEQFF. The CDR3 nucleotides are TGTGCCAGCAATGAGGGAGCGGGGAATGAGCAGTTCTTC.

The chain has TRBV4-1 and TRBJ2-2, with TRBD2 matching 14 bases. From germline, CDR1 is MGHRA and CDR2 YSYEKL. This CDR3 has 18 amino acids. V was clipped by 4 bases and J by 1 base; unmatched bases: 5. The CDR3 region has the DNA TGCGCCAGCAGCCGGACCGGGACTAGCGGGGGGAACACCGGGGAGCTGTTTTTT. It is translated as CASSRTGTSGGNTGELFF.

This chain connects TRBV6-4 to TRBJ1-1; 7 bases align to TRBD1. The J segment lost 5 bases and the V segment lost 5 bases, leaving 8 bases of the junction unmatched. CDR1 is MRHNA and CDR2 is SNTAGT in the germline V gene. The CDR3 runs 14 residues. CDR3 DNA: TGTGCCAGCAGTCCTACAGGGGTGTTTACTGAAGCTTTCTTT. Its protein product is CASSPTGVFTEAFF.

V usage is TRBV7-6 and J usage is TRBJ2-1; 9 bases map to TRBD2. Germline assignment: CDR1 SGHVS and CDR2 FNYEAQ. This CDR3 region has 15 residues. V shed 5 bases, J shed 3 bases, and the junction held 5 bases outside the gene matches. CDR3 sequence: CASSPGTSNYNEQFF. The DNA for the CDR3 is TGTGCCAGCAGCCCCGGGACTAGCAACTACAATGAGCAGTTCTTC.

The V gene is TRBV7-9, the J gene TRBJ1-1; possible D gene TRBD1, 6 bases. The CDR3 covers 13 residues. The germline CDR1 and CDR2 sequences are SEHNR and FQNEAQ (reference sequence). Trimming left V 4 bases short and J 11 bases short, with 17 bases between. The CDR3 DNA follows: TGTGCCAGCAGCTCTATGGGACAACTGGGGGCTTTCTTT. It codes for CASSSMGQLGAFF.

Only one count was recorded for this clone. This rearrangement joins TRBV5-1 to TRBJ1-1; D remains ambiguous. The CDR3 is made up of 15 amino acids. CDR1 is SGHRS, CDR2 YFSETQ, per germline. V was shortened by 5 bases and J by 3 bases, with 17 bases between the two germline ends. CDR3 in DNA: TGCGCCAGCAGAATAGAGGGAGGTGAATACACTGAAGCTTTCTTT. Its protein product is CASRIEGGEYTEAFF.

The J gene is TRBJ2-2, the V gene TRBV5-4, with D unclear. With 7 bases removed from V and 7 bases from J, the gap between germline ends came to 17 bases. The germline gives CDR1 SGHNT, CDR2 YYREEE (reference sequence). The CDR3 length is 14 residues. The CDR3 sequence: CASQQGLLDGELFF. Here the CDR3 DNA reads TGTGCCAGCCAACAAGGGCTGTTGGACGGGGAGCTGTTTTTT.

V gene TRBV5-1 combines with J gene TRBJ2-3; D may match TRBD1 or TRBD2 (5 bases each). CDR1 is SGHRS and CDR2 is YFSETQ in the germline V gene. The V gene lost 8 bases and the J gene lost 2 bases, with 15 bases spanning the gap. The CDR3 consists of 14 residues. The CDR3 sequence is CASNRDGNTDTQYF. Here the CDR3 DNA reads TGCGCCAGTAACCGGGACGGAAACACAGATACGCAGTATTTT.